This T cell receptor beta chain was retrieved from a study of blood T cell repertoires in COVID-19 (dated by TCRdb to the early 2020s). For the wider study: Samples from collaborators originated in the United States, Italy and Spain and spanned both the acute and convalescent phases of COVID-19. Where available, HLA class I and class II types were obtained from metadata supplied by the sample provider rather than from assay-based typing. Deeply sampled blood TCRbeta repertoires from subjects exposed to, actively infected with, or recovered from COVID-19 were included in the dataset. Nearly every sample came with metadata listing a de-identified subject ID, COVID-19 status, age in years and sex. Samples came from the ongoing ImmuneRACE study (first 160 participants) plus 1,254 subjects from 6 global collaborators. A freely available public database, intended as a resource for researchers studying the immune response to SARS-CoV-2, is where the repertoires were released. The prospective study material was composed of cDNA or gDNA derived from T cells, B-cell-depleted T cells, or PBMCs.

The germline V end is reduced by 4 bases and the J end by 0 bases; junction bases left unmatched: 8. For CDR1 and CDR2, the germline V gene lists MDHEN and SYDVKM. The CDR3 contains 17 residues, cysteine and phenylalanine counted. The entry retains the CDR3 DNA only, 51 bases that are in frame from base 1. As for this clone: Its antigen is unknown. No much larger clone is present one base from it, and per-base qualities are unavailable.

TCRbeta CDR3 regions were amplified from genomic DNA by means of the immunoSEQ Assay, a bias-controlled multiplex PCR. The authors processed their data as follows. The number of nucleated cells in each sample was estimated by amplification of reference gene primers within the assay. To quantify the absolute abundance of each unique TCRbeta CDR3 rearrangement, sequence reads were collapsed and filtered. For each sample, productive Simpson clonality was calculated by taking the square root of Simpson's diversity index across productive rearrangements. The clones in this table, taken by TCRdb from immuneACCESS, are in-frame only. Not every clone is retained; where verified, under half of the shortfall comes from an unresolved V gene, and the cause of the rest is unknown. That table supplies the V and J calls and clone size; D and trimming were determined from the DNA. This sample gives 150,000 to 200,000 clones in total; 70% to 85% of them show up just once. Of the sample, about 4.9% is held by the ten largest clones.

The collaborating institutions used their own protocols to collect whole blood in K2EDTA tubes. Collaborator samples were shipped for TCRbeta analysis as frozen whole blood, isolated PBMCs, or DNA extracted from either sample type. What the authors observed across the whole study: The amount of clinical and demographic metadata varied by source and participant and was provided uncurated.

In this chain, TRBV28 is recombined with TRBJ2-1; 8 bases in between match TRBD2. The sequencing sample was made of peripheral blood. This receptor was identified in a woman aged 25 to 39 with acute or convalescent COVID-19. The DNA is TGTGCCAGCAGTTCCCAGGCAGCGGGAGCCTCCTACAATGAGCAGTTCTTC. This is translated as CASSSQAAGASYNEQFF.